The T cell receptor beta chain under discussion was sequenced for a study of blood T cell repertoires in COVID-19. Study context: T cells, B-cell-depleted T cells, or PBMCs supplied cDNA or gDNA.

The germline V gene has CDR1 MGHRA and CDR2 YSYEKL. The CDR3 spans 15 residues. Germline trimming cut 0 bases from V and 9 bases from J; bases unmatched to any gene: 4. Original processing notes: Estimated nucleated cell counts came from reference gene primer amplification. Only in-frame clones appear in the TCRdb table, and some are missing; sequencing was by immunoSEQ multiplex PCR. The V and J calls and clone size were taken over from that table, and D and trimming were inferred from the DNA. The data show 250,000 to 300,000 clones, approximately 86% seen once. The chain joins TRBV4-1 to TRBJ1-6, with 8 positions matching TRBD1. Material for sequencing was peripheral blood. The clonotype originates from a man under 40 with active or convalescent COVID-19. CDR3 nucleotides: TGCGCCAGCAGCCAAGAACAGGGGGTGGTTTCACCCCTCCACTTT. It specifies CASSQEQGVVSPLHF.